A selection of T cell receptor beta chains follows, all from one sample in a study of cytomegalovirus exposure and HLA in healthy donors. Sequenced by immunoSEQ multiplex PCR; TCRdb stores in-frame clones only, minus some. The sample holds some 140,000 clones, roughly 77% seen once. The sample was PBMCs. The receptors stem from a man aged 25 to 40 in good health and CMV-seropositive. Each CDR3 is given with its conserved first and last residue. D genes are given only for firm matches. Clone size appears in some rows only: once, few, many, or a class for an expanded clone.

TRBJ2-7 | - | TRBD1 | TRBV6-5 | TGTGCCAGCAGTACTCGGACAGGGGACCCCTACGAGCAGTACTTC | CASSTRTGDPYEQYF
TRBJ2-5 | - | TRBD2 | TRBV2 | TGTGCCAGCAGTCCCGGACTAGCGGGGGCCCGGGGAGAGACCCAGTACTTC | CASSPGLAGARGETQYF
TRBJ2-2 | - | - | TRBV2 | TGTGCCAGCAGTACACAAGGACAGAACACCGGGGAGCTGTTTTTT | CASSTQGQNTGELFF
TRBJ2-7 | once | - | TRBV12-5 | TGTGCTAGTGGTTTTTGGGGGGGGGCCGGGGAGCAGTACTTC | CASGFWGGAGEQYF
TRBJ2-7 | - | - | TRBV2 | TGTGCCAGCAGACCACTTAGCTACGAGCAGTACTTC | CASRPLSYEQYF
TRBJ1-4 | - | TRBD1 | TRBV5-1 | TGCGCCAGCAGCCCGGGACAGAATAATGAAAAACTGTTTTTT | CASSPGQNNEKLFF
TRBJ1-1 | - | - | TRBV29-1 | TGCAGCGTTGAAAGGGGGATCCTCGCAGCTTTCTTT | CSVERGILAAFF
TRBJ1-2 | - | - | TRBV14 | TGTGCCAGCAGCCAGGGTGGGACCGCGGGGAACTATGGCTACACCTTC | CASSQGGTAGNYGYTF
TRBJ1-5 | - | - | TRBV7-9 | TGTGCCAGCAGCTTAGAAGGCGGAAGGAGCAATCAGCCCCAGCATTTT | CASSLEGGRSNQPQHF
TRBJ1-1 | - | - | TRBV5-1 | TGCGCCAGCAGCTTCGGGAACACTGAAGCTTTCTTT | CASSFGNTEAFF